The present entry profiles one TCR beta chain with its context. Its antigen is undetermined. This record comes from a study of T cells in Graves' hyperthyroidism and ophthalmopathy. Study-wide context: Peripheral blood was taken when the disease was first diagnosed, before any treatment began. Study-wide results and caveats: Blood also showed most of the thyroid clonotypes that were expanded above 0.001.

Diagnosing involved the use of clinical symptoms, serum thyroxine and TRAb, thyroid ultrasound and orbital computed tomography. It was over 9.5 ml of fresh peripheral blood that supplied the PBMCs. Using RNA transcripts as the source, TCR beta CDR3 regions were amplified. The HTBI set primed first-round TCR CDR3 RT-PCR. One entry per CDR3 protein, called by TCRdb with MiXCR from the multiplex PCR reads. The table records around 490,000 distinct CDR3 sequences, nearly 20% of them present only once. Looked up from germline, CDR1 is LGHNA and CDR2 is YNFKEQ. The CDR3 is 14 amino acids. V lost 4 bases to trimming and J lost 6 bases, with 13 bases between them.

This TCR came from a middle-aged man with Graves' ophthalmopathy. Sequencing input: blood. The chain carries TRBV4-2 and TRBJ1-5; weak D call: TRBD1 (6 bases). The CDR3: CASSPLWGPQPQHF. Here the CDR3 DNA reads TGTGCCAGCAGCCCCCTTTGGGGGCCTCAGCCCCAGCATTTT.